This T cell receptor beta chain was obtained from a study of cytomegalovirus exposure and HLA in healthy donors. The primer mix had 60 Vbeta and 13 Jbeta primers. Original processing methods: Counted up in a later analysis, unique TCR beta chains came to around 80 million, with some 9.9 million shared. Generated by immunoSEQ multiplex PCR, the TCRdb table keeps only in-frame clones and is missing some. The V and J calls and clone size were taken over from that table, and D and trimming were inferred from the DNA. The data show around 120,000 clones, about 83% seen once. Broader study findings: Only CMV serostatus was available as immune exposure information.

To note about this clone: No antigen is known for it.

Trimming took 4 bases from V and 4 from J; bases not matched to a gene: 8. The CDR3 length is 16 residues. CDR1 is MNHNS and CDR2 is SASEGT in the germline V gene. The chain employs TRBV6-1 and TRBJ2-3; TRBD2 aligns across 10 bases. Material for sequencing was PBMCs. This clonotype was obtained from a female donor in good health and CMV-seropositive. In DNA form, the CDR3 reads TGTGCCAGCAGTGGGATAGCGGGAGGAAACGCAGATACGCAGTATTTT. Residues: CASSGIAGGNADTQYF.